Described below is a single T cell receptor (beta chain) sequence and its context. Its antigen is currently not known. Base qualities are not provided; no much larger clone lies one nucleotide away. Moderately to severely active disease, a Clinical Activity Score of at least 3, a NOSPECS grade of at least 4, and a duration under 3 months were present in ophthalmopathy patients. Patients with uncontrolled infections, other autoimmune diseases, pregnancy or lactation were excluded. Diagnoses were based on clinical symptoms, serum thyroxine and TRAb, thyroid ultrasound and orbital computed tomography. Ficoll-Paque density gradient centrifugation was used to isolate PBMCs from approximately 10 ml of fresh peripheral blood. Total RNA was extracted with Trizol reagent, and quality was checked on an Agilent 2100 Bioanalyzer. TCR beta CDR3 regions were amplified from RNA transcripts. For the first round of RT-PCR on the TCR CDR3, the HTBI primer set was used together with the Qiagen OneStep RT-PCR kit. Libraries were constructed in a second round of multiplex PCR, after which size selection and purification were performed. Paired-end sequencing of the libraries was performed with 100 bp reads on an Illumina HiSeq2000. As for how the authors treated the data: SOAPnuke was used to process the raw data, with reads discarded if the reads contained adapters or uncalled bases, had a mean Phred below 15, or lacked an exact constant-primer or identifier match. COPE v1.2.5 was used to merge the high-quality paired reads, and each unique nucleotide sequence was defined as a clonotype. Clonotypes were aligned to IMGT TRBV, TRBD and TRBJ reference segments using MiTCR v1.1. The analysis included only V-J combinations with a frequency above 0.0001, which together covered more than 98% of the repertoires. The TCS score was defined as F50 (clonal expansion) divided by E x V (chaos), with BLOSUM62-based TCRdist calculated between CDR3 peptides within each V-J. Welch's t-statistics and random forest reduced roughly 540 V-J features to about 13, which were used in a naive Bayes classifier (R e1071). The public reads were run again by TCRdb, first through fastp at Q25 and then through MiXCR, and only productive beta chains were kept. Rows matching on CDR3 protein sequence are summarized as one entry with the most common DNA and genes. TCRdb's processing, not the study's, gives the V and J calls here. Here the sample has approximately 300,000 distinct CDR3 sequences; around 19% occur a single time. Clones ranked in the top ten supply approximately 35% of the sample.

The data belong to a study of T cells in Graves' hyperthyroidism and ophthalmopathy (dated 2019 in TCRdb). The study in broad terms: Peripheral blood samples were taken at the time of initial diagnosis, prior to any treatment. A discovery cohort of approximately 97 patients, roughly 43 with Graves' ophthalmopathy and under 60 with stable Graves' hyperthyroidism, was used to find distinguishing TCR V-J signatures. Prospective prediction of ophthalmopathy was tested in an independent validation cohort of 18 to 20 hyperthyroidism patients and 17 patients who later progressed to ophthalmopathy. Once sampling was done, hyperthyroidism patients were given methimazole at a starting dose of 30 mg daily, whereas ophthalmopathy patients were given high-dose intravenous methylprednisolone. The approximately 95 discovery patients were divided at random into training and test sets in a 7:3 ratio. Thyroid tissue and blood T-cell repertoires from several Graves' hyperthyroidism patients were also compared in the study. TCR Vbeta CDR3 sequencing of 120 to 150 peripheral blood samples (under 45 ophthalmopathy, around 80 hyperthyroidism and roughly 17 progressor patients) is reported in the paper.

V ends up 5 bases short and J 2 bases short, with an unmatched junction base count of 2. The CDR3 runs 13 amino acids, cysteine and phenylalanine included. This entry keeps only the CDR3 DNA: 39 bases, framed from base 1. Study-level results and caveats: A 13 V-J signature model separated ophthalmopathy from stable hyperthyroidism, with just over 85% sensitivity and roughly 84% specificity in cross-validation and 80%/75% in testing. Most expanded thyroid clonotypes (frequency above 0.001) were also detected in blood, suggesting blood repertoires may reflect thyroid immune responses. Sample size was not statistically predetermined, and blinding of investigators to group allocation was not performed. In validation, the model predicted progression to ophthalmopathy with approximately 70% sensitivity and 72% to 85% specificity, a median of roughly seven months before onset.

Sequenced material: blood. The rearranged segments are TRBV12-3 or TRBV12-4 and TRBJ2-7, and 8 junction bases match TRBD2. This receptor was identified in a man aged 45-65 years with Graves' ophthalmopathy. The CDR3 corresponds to CASSQRETYEQYF. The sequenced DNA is TGTGCCAGCAGTCAGCGGGAGACCTACGAGCAGTACTTC.